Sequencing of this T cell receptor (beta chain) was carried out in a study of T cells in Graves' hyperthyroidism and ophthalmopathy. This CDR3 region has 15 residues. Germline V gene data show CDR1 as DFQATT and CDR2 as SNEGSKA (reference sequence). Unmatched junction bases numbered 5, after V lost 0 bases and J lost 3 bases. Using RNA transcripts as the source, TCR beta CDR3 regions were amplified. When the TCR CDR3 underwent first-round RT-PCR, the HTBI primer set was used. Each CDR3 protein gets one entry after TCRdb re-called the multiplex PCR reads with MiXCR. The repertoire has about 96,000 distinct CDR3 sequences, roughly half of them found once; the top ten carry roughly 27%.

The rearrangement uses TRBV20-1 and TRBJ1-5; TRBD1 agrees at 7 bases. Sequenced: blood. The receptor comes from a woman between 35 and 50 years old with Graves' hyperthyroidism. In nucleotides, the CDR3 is TGCAGTGCTAGAGAATGGGGACAGTTCAATCAGCCCCAGCATTTT. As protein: CSAREWGQFNQPQHF.